This T cell receptor beta chain came from a study of T cell responses to AZD1222 COVID-19 vaccine. Whole-study findings and limits: Dominant at 160-218 and 743-854, vaccine-associated CD4 TCRs also spanned spike.

Profiling relied on immunoSEQ multiplex PCR, and the TCRdb table lists in-frame clones only, not all of them. This table holds approximately 73,000 clones, over 80% found once. The CDR3 spans 12 residues. The germline gives CDR1 SGHDT, CDR2 YYEEEE. V was pared by 3 bases and J by 1 base, with 5 bases between. Of note for this clone: Its antigen is unidentified.

The material sequenced was peripheral blood, taken on day 0 of AZD1222 vaccination. The rearrangement joins TRBV5-6 to TRBJ2-7; either TRBD1 or TRBD2 may fit D (5 bases each). The receptor was derived from an adult in good health. The CDR3 sequence: CASSWGSYEQYF. The CDR3 DNA sequence: TGTGCCAGCAGCTGGGGGTCCTACGAGCAGTACTTC.